This T cell receptor (beta chain) was identified in a study of OX40 agonist ivuxolimab in advanced cancers. For the wider study: Ivuxolimab was an agonistic, fully human IgG2 monoclonal antibody directed against OX40 (CD134), a costimulatory receptor. A male proportion of roughly 80% and a mean age of approximately 58 years, ranging from about 20 to 85, were recorded for the dose-escalation cohort. Patients were allowed to have had prior anti-PD-1, anti-PD-L1 or anti-CTLA-4 therapy, and around 43% of the dose-escalation patients had been treated with checkpoint inhibitors. Intravenous ivuxolimab was administered to patients every 2 weeks at six dose levels: 0.01, 0.1, 0.3, 1.5, 3 and 10 mg/kg. The paper reports the monotherapy dose-escalation portion (N of about 54 patients) of the phase I ivuxolimab trial. Of the roughly 50 dose-escalation patients, hepatocellular carcinoma was present in about 20, melanoma in approximately 15, renal cell carcinoma in 9 and head and neck cancer in 9. Partial responses occurred in three dose-escalation patients: two with cutaneous melanoma and one with hepatocellular carcinoma. Peripheral TCRbeta sequencing aimed to test whether ivuxolimab altered TCR sequence diversity and caused clonal T-cell expansion. Results and caveats for the whole study, not just this receptor: Which antigens the clonally expanded peripheral T cells were specific for was not determined. Low levels of normalized T-cell clonal expansion were also seen in some nonresponding patients. At doses from 0.1 to 3.0 mg/kg, clonal expansion was seen in both CD4+ and CD8+ blood T cells between baseline and week 6. After ivuxolimab, CD8+ T cells had more expanded clones than CD4+ T cells on average. In the 0.1-3.0 mg/kg groups, partial responders were among the patients with the lowest normalized peripheral clonal expansion, particularly in CD8+ T cells.

In its sample, this clone was seen a few times. The antigen it recognizes is unknown. Base qualities are not provided; no much larger clone lies one nucleotide away. The trial excluded patients who had a history of autoimmune disease or who were on systemic immunosuppression. Peripheral blood for TCR sequencing was collected from all dose cohorts at baseline, on cycle 4 day 1, and on cycle 7 day 1. The samples were taken from a phase I, first-in-human, multicenter, open-label dose-escalation trial of ivuxolimab. Adults with locally advanced or metastatic melanoma, renal cell, hepatocellular, or head and neck squamous cell carcinoma were enrolled in the trial. CD4+ and CD8+ T cells were sorted separately from peripheral blood before TCR sequencing. Looking up the germline V gene (reference sequence) yields CDR1 LNHDA and CDR2 SQIVND. Unmatched junction bases come to 12, with V trimmed by 7 bases and J by 9 bases. The CDR3, from cysteine to phenylalanine, totals 14 residues. Just the 42-base CDR3 DNA is kept, in frame starting at base 1.

For sequencing of the TCRbeta CDR3 region, genomic DNA was extracted from the sorted cells. The immunoSEQ Assay was used to sequence the TCRbeta CDR3 regions. As stored in TCRdb, this immuneACCESS dataset retains in-frame rearrangements with V and J assigned. A fraction of the clones does not appear; measured against another copy, unresolved V genes explain less than half of the discrepancy, and the remainder lacks a known reason. In this sample the table shows about 69,000 clones, about 80% of which occur a single time. Of the sample, 2% to 2.5% falls within the top ten clones. Sequences were derived from CD4+ or CD8+ T cells sorted from blood, sampled in a trial of the OX40 agonist ivuxolimab. The TCR originated in an adult with an advanced solid tumor such as melanoma, head and neck, liver or kidney cancer. The chain joins TRBV19 to TRBJ1-5, and TRBD1 aligns with 7 junction nucleotides. The CDR3 protein is CASNSGDSLSPQHF. The DNA reads TGTGCCAGTAACTCTGGGGACAGTCTTTCGCCCCAGCATTTT.